This TCR beta chain was obtained from a study of blood T cell repertoires in COVID-19. Study at large: The United States, Italy and Spain supplied acute and convalescent COVID-19 samples.

Trimming pared 3 bases from V and 6 bases from J, leaving 18 bases between. Germline V gives CDR1 GTSNPN, CDR2 SVGIG (reference sequence). CDR3 length: 15 residues. Clones were sequenced by immunoSEQ multiplex PCR, and TCRdb holds only the in-frame ones, with some missing. The sample contains about 83,000 clones, around 90% of which appear only once. The sequenced material came from peripheral blood. This chain uses TRBV30 with TRBJ1-5; weak D call: TRBD1 (5 bases). This TCR was sampled from a woman aged 45 to 65 with active or convalescent COVID-19. The CDR3 DNA sequence: TGTGCCTGGAGCGGGGGGATGGGATTCGGTCAGCCCCAGCATTTT. Translated, it gives CAWSGGMGFGQPQHF.